The clone carrying this TCR beta chain has only a few counts. The antigen remains unidentified. The CDR3 extends over 16 amino acids. The ends were cut back, 0 bases at V and 3 bases at J, with 17 bases in the middle. Germline lookup yields CDR1 GTSNPN and CDR2 SVGIG (reference sequence). The PCR had 60 Vbeta and 13 Jbeta primers. Profiling relied on immunoSEQ multiplex PCR, and the TCRdb table lists in-frame clones only, not all of them. The data hold about 82,000 clones, with roughly 60% observed a single time. This specimen belongs to a study of cytomegalovirus exposure and HLA in healthy donors. Study details: Most genotyped donors, around 86% of 300 to 400, had Caucasian-associated genetic ancestry.

General study points: In a later analysis, V- and J-gene trimming of beta chains associated with a DCLRE1C missense variant, replicated independently. A cluster of highly shared sequence variants was likely a sequencing artifact.

V and J are TRBV30 and TRBJ1-2; tentative D call: TRBD1 (5 bases). The receptor's source is a woman aged 45 to 65 in good health and CMV-seropositive. The material sequenced was PBMCs. The CDR3 DNA follows: TGTGCCTGGAGTGTAACGGACAAACGTTCCTACTATGGCTACACCTTC. Its translation is CAWSVTDKRSYYGYTF.